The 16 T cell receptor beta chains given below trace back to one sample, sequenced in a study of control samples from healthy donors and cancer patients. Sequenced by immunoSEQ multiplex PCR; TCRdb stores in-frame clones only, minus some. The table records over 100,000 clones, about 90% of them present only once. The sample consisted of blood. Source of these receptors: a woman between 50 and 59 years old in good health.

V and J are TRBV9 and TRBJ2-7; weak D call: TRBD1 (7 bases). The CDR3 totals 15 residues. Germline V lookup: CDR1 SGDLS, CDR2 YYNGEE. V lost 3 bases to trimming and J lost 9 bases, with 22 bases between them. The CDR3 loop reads CASSDQGDSRGGQYF. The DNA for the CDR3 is TGTGCCAGCAGCGACCAAGGGGACAGCCGGGGAGGGCAGTACTTC. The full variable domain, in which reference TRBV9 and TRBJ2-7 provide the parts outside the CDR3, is DSGVTQTPKHLITATGQRVTLRCSPRSGDLSVYWYQQSLDQGLQFLIQYYNGEERAKGNILERFSAQQFPDLHSELNLSSLELGDSALYFCASSDQGDSRGGQYFGPGTRLTVT.

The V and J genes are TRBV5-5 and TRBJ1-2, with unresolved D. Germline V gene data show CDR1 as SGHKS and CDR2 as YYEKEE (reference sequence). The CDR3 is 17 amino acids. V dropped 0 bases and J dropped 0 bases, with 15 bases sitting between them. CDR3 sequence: CASSLDFVLVTNYGYTF. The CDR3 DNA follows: TGTGCCAGCAGCTTGGATTTCGTCTTAGTTACTAACTATGGCTACACCTTC.

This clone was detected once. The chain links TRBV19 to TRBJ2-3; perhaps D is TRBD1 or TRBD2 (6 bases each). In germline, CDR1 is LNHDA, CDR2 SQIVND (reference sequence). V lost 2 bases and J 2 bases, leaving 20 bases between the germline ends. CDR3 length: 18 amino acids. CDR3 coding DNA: TGTGCCAGTAGTATACGGCATAGGGGGGAACCCCCCACAGATACGCAGTATTTT. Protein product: CASSIRHRGEPPTDTQYF.

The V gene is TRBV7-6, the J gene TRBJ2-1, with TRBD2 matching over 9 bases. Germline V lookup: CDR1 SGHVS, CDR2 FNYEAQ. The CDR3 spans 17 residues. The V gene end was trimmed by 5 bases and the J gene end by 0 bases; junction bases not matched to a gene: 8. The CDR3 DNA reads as TGTGCCAGCAGCAAACAGACTAGCGGTCTCTCCTACAATGAGCAGTTCTTC. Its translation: CASSKQTSGLSYNEQFF.

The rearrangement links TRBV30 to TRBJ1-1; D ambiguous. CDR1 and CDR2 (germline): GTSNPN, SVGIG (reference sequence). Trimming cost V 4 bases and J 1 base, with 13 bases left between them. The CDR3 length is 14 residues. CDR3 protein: CAWTYRQRNTEAFF. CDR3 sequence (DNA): TGTGCCTGGACTTATAGACAACGGAACACTGAAGCTTTCTTT.

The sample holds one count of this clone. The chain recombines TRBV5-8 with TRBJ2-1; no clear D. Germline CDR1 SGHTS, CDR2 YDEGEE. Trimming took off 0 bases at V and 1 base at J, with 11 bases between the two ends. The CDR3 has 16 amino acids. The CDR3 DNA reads TGTGCCAGCAGCTTGGGTGCTAGACATTCCTACAATGAGCAGTTCTTC. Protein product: CASSLGARHSYNEQFF.

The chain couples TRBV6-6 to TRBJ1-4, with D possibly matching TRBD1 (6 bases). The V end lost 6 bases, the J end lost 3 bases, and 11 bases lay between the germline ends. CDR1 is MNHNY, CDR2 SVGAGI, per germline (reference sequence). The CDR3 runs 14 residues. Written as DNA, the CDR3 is TGTGCCAGCAGACAGGGTTTGGCTAATGAAAAACTGTTTTTT. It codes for CASRQGLANEKLFF.

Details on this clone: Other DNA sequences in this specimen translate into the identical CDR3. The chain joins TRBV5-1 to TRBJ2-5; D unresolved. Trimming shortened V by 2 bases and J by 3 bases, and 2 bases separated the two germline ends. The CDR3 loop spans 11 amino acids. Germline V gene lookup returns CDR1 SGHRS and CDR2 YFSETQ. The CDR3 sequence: CASSLKETQYF. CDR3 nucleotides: TGCGCCAGCAGCTTAAAAGAGACCCAGTACTTC.

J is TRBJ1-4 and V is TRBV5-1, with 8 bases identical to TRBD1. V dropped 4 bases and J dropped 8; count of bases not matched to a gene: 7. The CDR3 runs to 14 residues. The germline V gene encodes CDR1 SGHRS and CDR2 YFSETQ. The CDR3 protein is CASSPDRVGEKLFF. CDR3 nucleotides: TGCGCCAGCAGCCCGGACAGGGTTGGGGAAAAACTGTTTTTT.

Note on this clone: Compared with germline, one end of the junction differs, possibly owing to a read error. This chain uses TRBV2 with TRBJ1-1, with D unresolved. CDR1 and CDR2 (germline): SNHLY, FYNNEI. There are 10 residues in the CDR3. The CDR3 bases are TGTGCCAGCAGTGGCGGGAAAATCAACTTT. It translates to CASSGGKINF.

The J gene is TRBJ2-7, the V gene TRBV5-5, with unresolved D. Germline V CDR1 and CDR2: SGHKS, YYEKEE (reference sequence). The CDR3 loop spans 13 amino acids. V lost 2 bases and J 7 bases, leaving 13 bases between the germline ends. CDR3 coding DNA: TGTGCCAGCAGCTTACAAATTGGAGATGAGCAGTACTTC. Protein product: CASSLQIGDEQYF.

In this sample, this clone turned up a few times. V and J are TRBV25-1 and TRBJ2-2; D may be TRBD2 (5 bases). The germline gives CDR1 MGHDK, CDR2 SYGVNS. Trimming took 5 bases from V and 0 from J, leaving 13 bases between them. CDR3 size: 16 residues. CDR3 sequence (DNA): TGTGCCAGCAGTTGGACCGGACTCGCGAACACCGGGGAGCTGTTTTTT. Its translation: CASSWTGLANTGELFF.

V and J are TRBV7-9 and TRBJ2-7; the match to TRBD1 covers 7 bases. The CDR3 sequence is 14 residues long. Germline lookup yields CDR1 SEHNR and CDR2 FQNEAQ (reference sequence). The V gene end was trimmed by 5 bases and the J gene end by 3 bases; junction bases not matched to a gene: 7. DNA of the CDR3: TGTGCCAGCAGCCACCGGGACAGTCACTACGAGCAGTACTTC. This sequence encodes CASSHRDSHYEQYF.

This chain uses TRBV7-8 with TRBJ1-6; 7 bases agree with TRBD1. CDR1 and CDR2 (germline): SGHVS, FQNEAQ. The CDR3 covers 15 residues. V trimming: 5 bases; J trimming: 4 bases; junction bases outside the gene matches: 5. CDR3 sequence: CASSHGTVYNSPLHF. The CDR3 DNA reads TGTGCCAGCAGCCATGGGACAGTTTATAATTCACCCCTCCACTTT.

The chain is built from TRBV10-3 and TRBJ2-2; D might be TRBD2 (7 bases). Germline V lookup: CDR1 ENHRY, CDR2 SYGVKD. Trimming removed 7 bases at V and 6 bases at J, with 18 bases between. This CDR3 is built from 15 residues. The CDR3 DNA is TGTGCCATCACTGGGGGGGGCACCCTCGCCGGGGAGCTGTTTTTT. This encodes CAITGGGTLAGELFF.

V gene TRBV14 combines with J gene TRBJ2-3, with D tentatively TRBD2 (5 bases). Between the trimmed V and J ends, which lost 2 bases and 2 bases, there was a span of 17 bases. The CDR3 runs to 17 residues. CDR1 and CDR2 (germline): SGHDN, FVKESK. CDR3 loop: CASSQPTDWRITDTQYF. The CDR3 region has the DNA TGTGCCAGCAGCCAACCCACGGACTGGAGAATCACAGATACGCAGTATTTT.